Each of the 18 T cell receptor beta chains below was sequenced from the same sample in a study of blood T cells in healthy people across ages. Primed by a sample-barcoded 5' primer and a J-beta primer mix, a second PCR proceeded for about 7 to 12 cycles. Via MiXCR, TCRdb re-called the 5' RACE reads, giving one row per CDR3 protein. The sample consists of over 1.5 million distinct CDR3 sequences, around 50% of them appearing once. Specimen: blood. The origin of the receptors is a woman between 40 and 55 years old in good health.

This clonotype was found once. The chain carries TRBV7-2 and TRBJ1-2; 7 nucleotides align to TRBD1. Trimming took 3 bases from V and 4 from J; bases not matched to a gene: 11. Germline CDR1 is SGHTA and CDR2 is FQGNSA. The length of the CDR3 is 16 residues. The CDR3 DNA is TGTGCCAGCAGCTTGGTGGGAGGGGGACAGATCTATGGCTACACCTTC. Translating it yields CASSLVGGGQIYGYTF.

CDR3 sequence reads: CASSTGRVNSPLHF. DNA for the CDR3: TGTGCCAGCAGCACTGGCAGGGTTAATTCACCCCTCCACTTT. The chain joins TRBV21-1 to TRBJ1-6; the table gives TRBD1 as D, unverified against the DNA. TRBV21-1 is tagged as a pseudogene. The CDR3 totals 14 residues.

The chain has TRBV5-1 and TRBJ2-7; TRBD1 matches 10 bases. The DNA end favors TRBJ2-5, so the J call may be wrong. The CDR3 runs 15 residues. Germline lookup yields CDR1 SGHRS and CDR2 YFSETQ. This chain's CDR3 is CASSEGDRGLETQYF. The CDR3 region has the DNA TGCGCCAGCAGCGAGGGGGACAGGGGTTTGGAGACCCAGTACTTC.

This chain connects TRBV28 to TRBJ2-5; D uncertain. This CDR3 has 12 amino acids. V lost 4 bases and J lost 6, with 9 bases in between. Germline CDR1 MDHEN, CDR2 SYDVKM. Written as DNA, the CDR3 is TGTGCCAGCAGTTCCTCGGCAAAGACCCAGTACTTC. Its protein product is CASSSSAKTQYF.

J is TRBJ1-6 and V is TRBV5-1, with D possibly TRBD1 on 6 matching bases. CDR1 SGHRS and CDR2 YFSETQ come from the germline V gene. This CDR3 region has 17 residues. V was clipped by 4 bases and J by 3 bases, with 17 bases between them. CDR3 nucleotides: TGCGCCAGCAGCCGTGCCAGGGGAGGCGGCTATAATTCACCCCTCCACTTT. It codes for CASSRARGGGYNSPLHF.

Here the CDR3 reads CASSFSSQGRTEAFF. The CDR3 nucleotides read TGCGCCAGCAGCTTTTCATCACAGGGGAGAACTGAAGCTTTCTTT. The gene calls are TRBV5-1 and TRBJ1-1, with TRBD1 identical over 7 bases. J gave up 5 bases and V 2 bases, and 9 bases lay outside the gene matches. There are 15 residues in the CDR3. Germline CDR1 reads SGHRS; CDR2 reads YFSETQ.

The chain links TRBV4-3 to TRBJ2-2; 7 nucleotides line up with TRBD2. The CDR3 has 16 residues. The V and J ends lost 1 base and 1 base, in that order; junction bases with no gene match: 3. Germline CDR1 LGHNA, CDR2 YSLEER. The CDR3 DNA sequence: TGCGCCAGCAGCCAAGCGGGGGGAATGAACACCGGGGAGCTGTTTTTT. Its protein product is CASSQAGGMNTGELFF.

This clonotype was detected only a few times. The chain is built from TRBV7-2 and TRBJ2-4, with D unresolved. Germline V gene lookup returns CDR1 SGHTA and CDR2 FQGNSA. Trimming shortened V by 5 bases and J by 9 bases, and 11 bases separated the two germline ends. This CDR3 comprises 12 residues. The chain's CDR3 is CASSQTETIQYF. Here the CDR3 DNA reads TGTGCCAGCAGCCAGACGGAAACCATTCAGTACTTC.

The V call is TRBV7-9, the J call TRBJ2-3, with a weak D call TRBD2 (6 bases). Trimming removed 4 bases at V and 3 bases at J, with 14 bases between. Looked up from germline, CDR1 is SEHNR and CDR2 is FQNEAQ (reference sequence). CDR3 length: 15 residues. CDR3 protein: CASSSGTYKTDTQYF. CDR3 nucleotide sequence: TGTGCCAGCAGCTCCGGGACTTATAAAACAGATACGCAGTATTTT.

This chain connects TRBV4-2 to TRBJ2-5, with 14 bases fitting TRBD2. The CDR3 is made up of 18 amino acids. Germline CDR1 and CDR2: LGHNA and YNFKEQ. The trim removed 6 bases at V and 2 bases at J, leaving 11 bases unmatched. CDR3 nucleotides: TGTGCCAGCAGACGAGCCGGACTAGCGGGGGGTCAACAAGAGACCCAGTACTTC. It yields the protein CASRRAGLAGGQQETQYF.

The V and J genes are TRBV4-2 and TRBJ1-2; no clear D. The germline CDR1 and CDR2 sequences are LGHNA and YNFKEQ. The ends were cut back, 1 base at V and 3 bases at J, with 9 bases in the middle. The CDR3 spans 14 residues. In DNA, the CDR3 is TGTGCCAGCAGCCAAGGAGACACCCACTATGGCTACACCTTC. Translation: CASSQGDTHYGYTF.

The chain combines TRBV7-2 with TRBJ2-3, with a tentative D call TRBD2 (5 bases). CDR1 and CDR2 from the germline V gene are SGHTA and FQGNSA. The CDR3 has 15 residues. Trimming cost V 5 bases and J 1 base, with 13 bases left between them. In DNA form, the CDR3 reads TGTGCCAGCAGCCTACAGCGGAAACGCACAGATACGCAGTATTTT. This codes for CASSLQRKRTDTQYF. Supplemented by reference TRBV7-2 and TRBJ2-3, the full variable domain reads GAGVSQSPSNKVTEKGKDVELRCDPISGHTALYWYRQSLGQGLEFLIYFQGNSAPDKSGLPSDRFSAERTGGSVSTLTIQRTQQEDSAVYLCASSLQRKRTDTQYFGPGTRLTVL.

The chain employs TRBV20-1 and TRBJ1-2, with 9 bases matching TRBD1. V gave up 5 bases and J gave up 6 bases; unmatched junction bases: 10. Per germline, CDR1 DFQATT and CDR2 SNEGSKA (reference sequence). This CDR3 is 14 amino acids long. CDR3 in amino acids: CSAAGTGREDGYTF. As DNA, the CDR3 is TGCAGTGCTGCTGGGACAGGGAGAGAGGATGGCTACACCTTC.

In this sample, this clonotype turned up a few times. The chain is built from TRBV10-3 and TRBJ2-7; D may be TRBD2 (6 bases). Trimming removed 11 bases at V and 4 bases at J, with 21 bases between. In germline, CDR1 is ENHRY, CDR2 SYGVKD. CDR3 length: 14 residues. This CDR3 reads CASSPMGEDYEQYF. The CDR3 nucleotides are TGTGCCTCCTCCCCAATGGGGGAGGATTACGAGCAGTACTTC.

This clonotype was detected a few times. The gene calls are TRBV20-1 and TRBJ2-5; 8 nucleotides align to TRBD1. CDR1 DFQATT and CDR2 SNEGSKA come from the germline V gene (reference sequence). The V gene end was trimmed by 2 bases and the J gene end by 2 bases; junction bases not matched to a gene: 7. This CDR3 comprises 15 residues. For the CDR3, the DNA is TGCAGTGCTAGACGGGACAGGCTGAGACAAGAGACCCAGTACTTC. Protein: CSARRDRLRQETQYF.

V usage is TRBV6-1 and J usage is TRBJ2-4; 8 nucleotides agree with TRBD1. With the DNA end fitting TRBJ2-7 better, the J assignment may be wrong. From germline, CDR1 is MNHNS and CDR2 SASEGT. The CDR3 consists of 14 residues. For the CDR3, the DNA is TGTGCCAGCACCACCAGGGACAGGACCGACGAGCAGTACTTC. It translates to CASTTRDRTDEQYF.

The rearrangement uses TRBV28 and TRBJ2-3; TRBD1 matches 10 bases. This CDR3 has 16 residues. Germline CDR1 and CDR2: MDHEN and SYDVKM. Losses at the gene ends were 3 bases for V and 0 bases for J; bases not matched to a gene: 3. The CDR3 nucleotides read TGTGCCAGCAGTTTCGGGACAGGGGCCAGCACAGATACGCAGTATTTT. Translation: CASSFGTGASTDTQYF.

This chain uses TRBV20-1 with TRBJ2-5; 12 bases are a match to TRBD2. J lost 11 bases, V lost 6 bases, and 13 bases had no gene match. The CDR3 has 14 amino acids. CDR1 is DFQATT and CDR2 is SNEGSKA in the germline V gene (reference sequence). The CDR3 coding sequence is TGCAGTGCGCCTCTAGCGGGGGGGATAGATGAGCAGTACTTC. Translated, it gives CSAPLAGGIDEQYF.